The present TCR beta chain was sequenced within a study of CD8+ T cells in alopecia areata. Regarding the study as a whole: An increase in clonality over normal scalp was evident in lesional scalp, especially alopecia totalis/universalis. Scalp sample data also include resident alphabeta T cells from normal skin.

cDNA reverse transcribed from extracted RNA served as the sequencing template. Only in-frame clones appear in the TCRdb table, and some are missing; sequencing was by immunoSEQ multiplex PCR. This sample has about 140,000 clones, with roughly 58% found just once. Separation by sorting yielded CD4+ and CD8+ T cells from PBMCs. Details on this clone: Antigen unknown.

Losses at the gene ends were 7 bases for V and 4 bases for J; bases not matched to a gene: 8. Germline assignment: CDR1 MNHEY and CDR2 SMNVEV (reference sequence). The CDR3 sequence is 15 residues long. The sequence was collected from a human donor in good health. The material sequenced was CD8+ T cells sorted from blood. The genes are TRBV27 and TRBJ2-1; 9 nucleotides agree with TRBD2. CDR3 bases: TGTGCCAGCACCATAGCGGGAGTAGGGTACAATGAGCAGTTCTTC. Translating gives CASTIAGVGYNEQFF.